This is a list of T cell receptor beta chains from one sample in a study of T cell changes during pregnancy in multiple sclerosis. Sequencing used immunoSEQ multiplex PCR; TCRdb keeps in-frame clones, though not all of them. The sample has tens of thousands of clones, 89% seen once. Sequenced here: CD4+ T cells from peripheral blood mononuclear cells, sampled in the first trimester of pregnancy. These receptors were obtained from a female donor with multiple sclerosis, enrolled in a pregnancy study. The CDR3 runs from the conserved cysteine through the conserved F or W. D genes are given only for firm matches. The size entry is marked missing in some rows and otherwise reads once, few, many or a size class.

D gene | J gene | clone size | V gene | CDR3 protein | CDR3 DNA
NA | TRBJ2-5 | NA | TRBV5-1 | CASSRSVGEETQYF | TGCGCCAGCAGCCGCTCCGTGGGAGAAGAGACCCAGTACTTC
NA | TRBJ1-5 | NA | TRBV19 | CASTHGGPGQPQHF | TGTGCCAGTACCCACGGGGGGCCGGGTCAGCCCCAGCATTTT
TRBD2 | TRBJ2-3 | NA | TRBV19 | CASRLAGGDTQYF | TGTGCCAGTCGACTAGCGGGGGGAGATACGCAGTATTTT
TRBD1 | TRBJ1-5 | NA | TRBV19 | CASSIQGQGGEPQHF | TGTGCCAGTAGTATCCAAGGACAGGGTGGGGAGCCCCAGCATTTT
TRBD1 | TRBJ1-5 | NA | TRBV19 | CASSPAGQVFNQPQHF | TGTGCCAGTAGTCCCGCGGGACAGGTGTTTAATCAGCCCCAGCATTTT
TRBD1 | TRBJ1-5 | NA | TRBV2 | CASTRDSSWQPQHF | TGTGCCAGCACCCGGGACAGCTCATGGCAGCCCCAGCATTTT
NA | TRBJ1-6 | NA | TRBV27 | CASSFRDSRTPLHF | TGTGCCAGCAGTTTTCGTGACAGCCGGACACCCCTCCACTTT
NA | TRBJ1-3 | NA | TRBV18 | CASSPSLESFSGNTIYF | TGTGCCAGCTCACCATCTTTGGAGAGTTTCTCTGGAAACACCATATATTTT
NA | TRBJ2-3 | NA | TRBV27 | CASRRSRTDTQYF | TGTGCCAGCAGAAGGAGTCGCACAGATACGCAGTATTTT
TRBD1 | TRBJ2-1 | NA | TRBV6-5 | CASSTVDRYNEQFF | TGTGCCAGCAGTACCGTGGACAGGTACAATGAGCAGTTCTTC
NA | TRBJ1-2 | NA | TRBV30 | CAWRQAAYGYTF | TGTGCCTGGCGACAGGCAGCCTATGGCTACACCTTC
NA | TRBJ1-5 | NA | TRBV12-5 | CARGTAHQPQHF | TGTGCTAGGGGGACTGCTCATCAGCCCCAGCATTTT
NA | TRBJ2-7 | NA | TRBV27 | CASSSVVRGGEQYF | TGTGCCAGCAGTTCTGTGGTTCGGGGTGGCGAGCAGTACTTC
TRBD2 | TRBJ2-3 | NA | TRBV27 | CASKETSGRAFWDTQYF | TGTGCCAGCAAAGAGACTAGCGGGAGGGCCTTCTGGGATACGCAGTATTTT
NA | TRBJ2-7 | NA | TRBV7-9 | CASSHSYEQYF | TGTGCCAGCAGCCACTCCTACGAGCAGTACTTC
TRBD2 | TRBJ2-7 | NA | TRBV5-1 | CASSLMGLAGESSYEQYF | TGCGCCAGCAGCTTAATGGGACTAGCGGGAGAAAGCTCCTACGAGCAGTACTTC
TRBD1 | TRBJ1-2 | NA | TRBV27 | CASSPLGGNYGYTF | TGTGCCAGCAGCCCGCTAGGGGGCAACTATGGCTACACCTTC
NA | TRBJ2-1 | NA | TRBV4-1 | CASSQDPGNSYNEQFF | TGCGCCAGCAGCCAAGACCCCGGGAACTCCTACAATGAGCAGTTCTTC
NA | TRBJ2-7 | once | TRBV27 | CASSSLKGAYEQYF | TGTGCCAGCAGTTCCCTTAAGGGGGCCTACGAGCAGTACTTC
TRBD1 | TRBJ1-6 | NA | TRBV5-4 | CASSLGTGANSPLHF | TGTGCCAGCAGCCTCGGGACAGGGGCCAATTCACCCCTCCACTTT
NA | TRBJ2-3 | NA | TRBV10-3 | CAISATRGALTDTQYF | TGTGCCATCAGTGCTACTCGGGGGGCCCTCACAGATACGCAGTATTTT
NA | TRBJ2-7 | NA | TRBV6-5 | CASTRGGGYAYEQYF | TGTGCCAGCACCCGGGGTGGCGGGTACGCCTACGAGCAGTACTTC
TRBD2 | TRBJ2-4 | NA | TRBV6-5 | CASSRLAGGDIQYF | TGTGCCAGCAGCAGACTAGCGGGAGGGGACATTCAGTACTTC
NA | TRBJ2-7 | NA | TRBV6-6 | CASSLRQAGDYEQYF | TGTGCCAGCAGCCTAAGACAGGCCGGAGATTACGAGCAGTACTTC
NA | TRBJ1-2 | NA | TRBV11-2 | CASSSMGLDYGYTF | TGTGCCAGCAGCTCGATGGGGCTCGACTATGGCTACACCTTC
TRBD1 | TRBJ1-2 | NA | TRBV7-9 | CASSPNRPQGAIDGYTF | TGTGCCAGCAGCCCCAACCGCCCACAGGGGGCTATCGATGGCTACACCTTC
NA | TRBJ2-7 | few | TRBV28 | CASSLSSWGEQYF | TGTGCCAGCAGTTTGTCTAGCTGGGGCGAGCAGTACTTC
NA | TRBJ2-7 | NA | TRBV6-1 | CASSENSWEQYF | TGTGCCAGCAGTGAAAACAGCTGGGAGCAGTACTTC
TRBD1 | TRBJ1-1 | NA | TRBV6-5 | CASSHRGQGTEAFF | TGTGCCAGCAGCCACAGGGGGCAAGGTACTGAAGCTTTCTTT
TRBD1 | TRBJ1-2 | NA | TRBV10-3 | CAIKEQGVYGYTF | TGTGCCATCAAAGAACAGGGGGTCTATGGCTACACCTTC
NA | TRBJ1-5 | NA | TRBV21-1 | CATNLLPGQGAIGNQPQHF | TGTGCCACCAACCTCCTCCCGGGACAGGGTGCGATAGGTAATCAGCCCCAGCATTTT
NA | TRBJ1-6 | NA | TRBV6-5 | CASSYSGQYNSPLHF | TGTGCCAGCAGTTACTCGGGGCAGTATAATTCACCCCTCCACTTT
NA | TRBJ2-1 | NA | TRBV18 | CASSPIGGRSYNEQFF | TGTGCCAGCTCACCTATAGGTGGGAGGTCCTACAATGAGCAGTTCTTC
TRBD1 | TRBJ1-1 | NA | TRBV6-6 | CASSYPGGNTEAFF | TGTGCCAGCAGTTACCCAGGGGGGAACACTGAAGCTTTCTTT
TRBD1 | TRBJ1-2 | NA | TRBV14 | CASSPGTGGTSNYGYTF | TGTGCCAGCAGCCCTGGGACAGGGGGCACTTCAAACTATGGCTACACCTTC
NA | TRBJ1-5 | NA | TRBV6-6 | CASTGYSNQPQHF | TGTGCCAGCACCGGGTATAGCAATCAGCCCCAGCATTTT
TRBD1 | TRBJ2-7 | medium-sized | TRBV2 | CASGTGTGNEQYF | TGTGCCAGCGGCACCGGGACAGGGAACGAGCAGTACTTC
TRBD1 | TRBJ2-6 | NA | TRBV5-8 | CASSWGTGPVIGANVLTF | TGTGCCAGCAGCTGGGGGACAGGCCCTGTGATCGGGGCCAACGTCCTGACTTTC
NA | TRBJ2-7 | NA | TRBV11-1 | CASSLRFSYEQYF | TGTGCCAGCAGCTTACGTTTTTCCTACGAGCAGTACTTC
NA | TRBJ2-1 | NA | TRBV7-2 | CASSSIASSYNEQFF | TGTGCCAGCAGCTCAATAGCGAGCTCCTACAATGAGCAGTTCTTC
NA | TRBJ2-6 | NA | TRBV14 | CASARSSGANVLTF | TGTGCCAGCGCGCGTTCCTCTGGGGCCAACGTCCTGACTTTC
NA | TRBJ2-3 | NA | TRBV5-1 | CASSLLSSADTQYF | TGCGCCAGCAGCTTGTTATCTAGCGCAGATACGCAGTATTTT
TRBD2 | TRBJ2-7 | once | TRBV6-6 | CASSYEREFSYEQYF | TGTGCCAGCAGTTATGAGCGGGAATTCTCCTACGAGCAGTACTTC
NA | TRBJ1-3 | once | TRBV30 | CAWQVGSSGNTIYF | TGTGCCTGGCAGGTCGGGAGCTCTGGAAACACCATATATTTT
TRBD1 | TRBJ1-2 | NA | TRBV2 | CASSPLGQGLAGYTF | TGTGCCAGCAGTCCCCTGGGACAGGGTCTGGCTGGCTACACCTTC
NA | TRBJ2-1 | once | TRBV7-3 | CASSLSRNNEQFF | TGTGCCAGCAGCTTAAGCAGAAACAATGAGCAGTTCTTC
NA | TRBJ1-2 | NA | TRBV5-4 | CASSLDKNYGYTF | TGTGCCAGCAGCTTGGACAAGAACTATGGCTACACCTTC
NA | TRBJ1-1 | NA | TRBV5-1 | CASSLVQGMNTEAFF | TGCGCCAGCAGCTTGGTTCAGGGAATGAACACTGAAGCTTTCTTT
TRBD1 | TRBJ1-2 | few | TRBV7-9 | CASSSIRRGREGYTF | TGTGCCAGCAGCTCAATTCGGAGGGGGCGTGAGGGCTACACCTTC
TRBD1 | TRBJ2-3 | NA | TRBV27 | CASSWDRVRDTQYF | TGTGCCAGCAGTTGGGACAGGGTAAGAGATACGCAGTATTTT
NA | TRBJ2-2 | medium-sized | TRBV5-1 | CASSLEPGVRTGELFF | TGCGCCAGCAGCTTGGAGCCGGGAGTAAGGACCGGGGAGCTGTTTTTT
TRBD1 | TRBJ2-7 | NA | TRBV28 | CATNDRGVDEQYF | TGTGCCACCAACGACAGGGGGGTGGACGAGCAGTACTTC
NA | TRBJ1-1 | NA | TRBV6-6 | CASSPRGTRGNTEAFF | TGTGCCAGCAGTCCCCGTGGGACAAGAGGGAACACTGAAGCTTTCTTT
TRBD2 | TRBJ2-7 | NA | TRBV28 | CASIASGTSGTYEQYF | TGTGCCAGCATCGCTTCCGGGACTAGCGGAACCTACGAGCAGTACTTC
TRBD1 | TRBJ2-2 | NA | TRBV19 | CASSGGRQGGTGELFF | TGTGCCAGTAGTGGGGGGCGACAGGGGGGCACCGGGGAGCTGTTTTTT